The rows below give T cell receptor beta chains drawn from one sample of a study of blood T cell repertoires in COVID-19. Only in-frame clones appear in the TCRdb table, and some are missing; sequencing was by immunoSEQ multiplex PCR. The sample holds approximately 15,000 clones, roughly 72% seen once. What was sequenced was peripheral blood. The receptors originated from a man aged 70 or older with acute or convalescent COVID-19. Both conserved end residues are part of each CDR3. D genes are given only for firm matches. The size field is filled for only some rows; it gives once, few, many or a size class.

size	V	D	J	DNA	CDR3
few	TRBV6-5	.	TRBJ1-5	TGTGCCAGCAGTTATCTACAGGGAAATAGCAATCAGCCCCAGCATTTT	CASSYLQGNSNQPQHF
.	TRBV27	.	TRBJ1-3	TGTGCCAGCAGTTTATCAACGGGTGCTGGAAACACCATATATTTT	CASSLSTGAGNTIYF
few	TRBV30	.	TRBJ2-5	TGTGCCTGGGGGCGGAGGTACCAAGAGACCCAGTACTTC	CAWGRRYQETQYF
.	TRBV24-1	TRBD2	TRBJ2-1	TGTGCCACCAGTGATGCTAGCGGGAGCTCCTACAATGAGCAGTTCTTC	CATSDASGSSYNEQFF
.	TRBV7-8	.	TRBJ1-5	TGTGCCAGCAGCTCAGGGGAGATGGGCAATCAGCCCCAGCATTTT	CASSSGEMGNQPQHF
.	TRBV6-2/TRBV6-3	.	TRBJ2-5	TGTGCCAGCAGTTACCGCGGGATCCAAGAGACCCAGTACTTC	CASSYRGIQETQYF
.	TRBV19	TRBD2	TRBJ2-1	TGTGCCAGTAGTATCGCAGCGGGGGGCCACTCCTACAATGAGCAGTTCTTC	CASSIAAGGHSYNEQFF
few	TRBV6-5	TRBD1	TRBJ1-3	TGTGCCAGCAGTTACTCGATACAGGGGAGGAACACCATATATTTT	CASSYSIQGRNTIYF
.	TRBV7-9	TRBD1	TRBJ1-4	TGTGCCAGCAGCCCAAAAACGGGGACAGGGTTTGAAAAACTGTTTTTT	CASSPKTGTGFEKLFF
medium-sized	TRBV18	TRBD1	TRBJ2-3	TGTGCCAGCTCACGTGCGACAGGGTCCACAGATACGCAGTATTTT	CASSRATGSTDTQYF
.	TRBV29-1	TRBD1	TRBJ1-4	TGCAGCGTAAGCGGACAGGATGCAACTAATGAAAAACTGTTTTTT	CSVSGQDATNEKLFF
.	TRBV19	TRBD1	TRBJ2-6	TGTGCCAGCGCGCGGGGACAGGCCTCTGGGGCCAACGTCCTGACTTTC	CASARGQASGANVLTF
.	TRBV6-6	.	TRBJ2-3	TGTGCCAGCCAGCGTGCCGGGGAAGATACGCAGTATTTT	CASQRAGEDTQYF
few	TRBV28	.	TRBJ1-2	TGTGCCAGCAGTTCTAATGGCTACACCTTC	CASSSNGYTF
.	TRBV3-1/TRBV3-2	TRBD2	TRBJ2-1	TGTGCCAGCAGCCAACAAAGCGGGAGGGCCTACAATGAGCAGTTCTTC	CASSQQSGRAYNEQFF
.	TRBV14	TRBD2	TRBJ2-3	TGTGCCAGCAGCCTCCCTGGACTAGCGGGATTGGATACGCAGTATTTT	CASSLPGLAGLDTQYF
medium-sized	TRBV9	.	TRBJ2-7	TGTGCCAGCGGCGCCGCGTCTGGCGAGCAGTACTTC	CASGAASGEQYF
.	TRBV24-1	.	TRBJ2-3	TGTGCCACCAGTGAGGCGGGATATCGCACGCAGTATTTT	CATSEAGYRTQYF
.	TRBV5-1	.	TRBJ2-5	TGCGCCAGCAGCCTGGGGGCAGAGACCCAGTACTTC	CASSLGAETQYF
.	TRBV6-2/TRBV6-3	.	TRBJ2-7	TGTGCCAGCAGTTACTCGTTATCCGGGAGCGAGCAGTACTTC	CASSYSLSGSEQYF
.	TRBV5-1	.	TRBJ1-1	TGCGCCAGCAGCTGGGAGACAGGAGAGATCACTGAAGCTTTCTTT	CASSWETGEITEAFF
.	TRBV27	.	TRBJ2-7	TGTGCCAGGCCGGACTCTTACGAGCAGTACTTC	CARPDSYEQYF
.	TRBV14	TRBD1	TRBJ1-3	TGTGCCAGCAGCCGGTCCGGGACAGCTGGAAACACCATATATTTT	CASSRSGTAGNTIYF
.	TRBV28	TRBD2	TRBJ2-6	TGTGCCAGCAGTTTAACGGGGGGAATCTCTGGGGCCAACGTCCTGACTTTC	CASSLTGGISGANVLTF
once	TRBV3-1/TRBV3-2	.	TRBJ1-5	TGTGCCAGCAGCCCCAGTGACTATCAGCCCCAGCATTTT	CASSPSDYQPQHF
.	TRBV9	.	TRBJ2-2	TGTGCCAGCAGCGTAGAGTTCAGAGGGTACCCCCCTGTGGAGCTGTTTTTT	CASSVEFRGYPPVELFF
.	TRBV3-1/TRBV3-2	TRBD1	TRBJ2-2	TGTGCCAGCAGCCGATACCGGGACAGGGGAAACACCGGGGAGCTGTTTTTT	CASSRYRDRGNTGELFF
.	TRBV19	.	TRBJ1-2	TGTGCCAGTAGTCATCAGCGGGATGCTGACACCTTC	CASSHQRDADTF
.	TRBV5-1	TRBD2	TRBJ2-2	TGCGCCAGCAGCTTGGTAGCGGGACGGGGCGGGGAGCTGTTTTTT	CASSLVAGRGGELFF
.	TRBV7-2	TRBD1	TRBJ1-2	TGTGCCAGCAGCTTAGACGGACAGGGGAGTAGGTATGGCTACACCTTC	CASSLDGQGSRYGYTF
.	TRBV5-1	TRBD2	TRBJ2-1	TGCGCCAGCAGCTTGGGACTAGCGGGAGTACGCTCCTACAATGAGCAGTTCTTC	CASSLGLAGVRSYNEQFF
.	TRBV6-2/TRBV6-3	.	TRBJ1-1	TGTGCCAGCAGTTACAGGGAGGACACTGAAGCTTTCTTT	CASSYREDTEAFF
.	TRBV5-1	.	TRBJ1-4	TGCGCCAGCAGCCCGTCAGGGACAACTAATGAAAAACTGTTTTTT	CASSPSGTTNEKLFF
.	TRBV5-1	TRBD2	TRBJ2-1	TGCGCCAGCAGCCATGGACTAGCGGGGGGGCCTAGGGATGAGCAGTTCTTC	CASSHGLAGGPRDEQFF
.	TRBV30	TRBD2	TRBJ2-4	TGTGCCTGGAGCGGGAGGGTCGCCAAAAACATTCAGTACTTC	CAWSGRVAKNIQYF
.	TRBV9	TRBD1	TRBJ1-2	TGTGCCAGCAGCGTCGGGACAGGGGACAACTATGGCTACACCTTC	CASSVGTGDNYGYTF
once	TRBV5-1	.	TRBJ2-5	TGCGCCAGCAGCTTGGGCCCAGGACAAGAGACCCAGTACTTC	CASSLGPGQETQYF
.	TRBV30	TRBD1	TRBJ2-4	TGTGCCTGGAGTGGGGACAGTAGCTATGGAAACATTCAGTACTTC	CAWSGDSSYGNIQYF
.	TRBV6-5	.	TRBJ1-3	TGTGCCAGTTCTCTGGAGGGGACTGGAAACACCATATATTTT	CASSLEGTGNTIYF
.	TRBV27	.	TRBJ2-1	TGTGCCAGCAGGCCTATCGGCGGGACTTACAATGAGCAGTTCTTC	CASRPIGGTYNEQFF
.	TRBV19	.	TRBJ1-4	TGTGCCAGTAGTATCCGGCAGGGAGAAAAACTGTTTTTT	CASSIRQGEKLFF
.	TRBV3-1/TRBV3-2	.	TRBJ2-7	TGTGCCAGCAGCCCTTCCGGGTTCTCCTACGAGCAGTACTTC	CASSPSGFSYEQYF
.	TRBV28	TRBD2	TRBJ2-3	TGTGCCAGCAGTCAAGGACTAGCGGGAGGGCTTGGAGGGGATACGCAGTATTTT	CASSQGLAGGLGGDTQYF
.	TRBV2	.	TRBJ1-5	TGTGCCAGCAGGAGAAGGGAGGGGTTTGATCAGCCCCAGCATTTT	CASRRREGFDQPQHF
.	TRBV7-3	.	TRBJ2-3	TGTGCCAGCAGCCCTAAAGGGGTTGCAGATACGCAGTATTTT	CASSPKGVADTQYF
.	TRBV7-8	.	TRBJ2-7	TGTGCCAGCAGCCCCCGCCGGACAGACGAGCAGTACTTC	CASSPRRTDEQYF
.	TRBV7-9	.	TRBJ1-2	TGTGCCAGCAGCTTAGCGACACCGAGCTATGGCTACACCTTC	CASSLATPSYGYTF
.	TRBV28	.	TRBJ1-2	TGTGCCAGCAGGGTTCTCATGGGGGGGGATGGCTACACCTTC	CASRVLMGGDGYTF
few	TRBV7-6	TRBD1	TRBJ1-3	TGTGCCAGCAGCTTTGGACAGGGGAGCTCTGGAAACACCATATATTTT	CASSFGQGSSGNTIYF
.	TRBV4-2	TRBD1	TRBJ1-5	TGTGCCAGCAGCCAAGATTACGGGGACAGTAATCAGCCCCAGCATTTT	CASSQDYGDSNQPQHF